Each of the 14 T cell receptor beta chains below was sequenced from the same sample in a study of monozygotic twins with inflammatory bowel disease. TCRdb re-called the 5' RACE reads; one entry per CDR3 protein, DNA not given. Its table lists a few hundred thousand distinct CDR3 sequences. The sequencing sample was made of blood. The receptor set was obtained from a human donor with ulcerative colitis or Crohn's disease, or a healthy co-twin of an affected twin (not recorded which).

The V gene is TRBV6-5, the J gene TRBJ2-7; without DNA, the TCRdb call of TRBD2 cannot be checked. Germline V gives CDR1 MNHEY, CDR2 SVGAGI. The CDR3 loop spans 15 amino acids. This chain's CDR3 is CASSSWDSVDPEQYF.

V gene TRBV9 combines with J gene TRBJ1-4; the TCRdb D gene call, TRBD1, has no DNA to confirm it. CDR3 size: 16 residues. Germline V gene lookup returns CDR1 SGDLS and CDR2 YYNGEE. The CDR3 loop is CASSPSGGQGREKLFF.

J is TRBJ1-3 and V is TRBV12-3 or TRBV12-4. The CDR3 is 15 amino acids. The CDR3 spells CASSLGRGPGNTIYF.

The chain employs TRBV7-3 and TRBJ1-1. Germline V CDR1 and CDR2: SGHTA, FQGTGA. The CDR3 contains 14 residues. The CDR3 sequence is CASSLTSGSTEAFF.

V usage is TRBV5-1 and J usage is TRBJ2-1; TCRdb's assignment of TRBD1 cannot be checked, as there is no DNA. Germline values: CDR1 SGHRS, CDR2 YFSETQ. The CDR3 has 14 residues. CDR3 residues: CASSLGDRRNEQFF. The entire variable domain, with the rest obtained from reference TRBV5-1 and TRBJ2-1, is as follows: KAGVTQTPRYLIKTRGQQVTLSCSPISGHRSVSWYQQTPGQGLQFLFEYFSETQRNKGNFPGRFSGRQFSNSRSEMNVSTLELGDSALYLCASSLGDRRNEQFFGPGTRLTVL.

The chain employs TRBV5-1 and TRBJ1-1; TCRdb's D gene call, TRBD1, goes unchecked for lack of DNA. The CDR3 length is 17 residues. Germline V gene lookup returns CDR1 SGHRS and CDR2 YFSETQ. The CDR3 region is CASSFFPGTMMNTEAFF.

CDR3 amino acids: CASSRLAGVNSYEQYF. The chain uses TRBV12-3 or TRBV12-4 and TRBJ2-7; TCRdb indicates TRBD2, and absent DNA this call remains unverified. This CDR3 comprises 16 residues.

The chain is built from TRBV5-1 and TRBJ1-2; TCRdb's D call of TRBD1 is untestable without DNA. This CDR3 has 12 residues. Germline lookup yields CDR1 SGHRS and CDR2 YFSETQ. The CDR3 here is CASSSSGSGYTF.

This chain uses TRBV7-2 with TRBJ2-7. This CDR3 is 13 amino acids long. Germline V lookup: CDR1 SGHTA, CDR2 FQGNSA. This CDR3 reads CASSLGVSYEQYF.

The rearrangement joins TRBV10-3 to TRBJ1-2; the TRBD1 assignment by TCRdb is unverifiable without DNA. Germline V gives CDR1 ENHRY, CDR2 SYGVKD. The CDR3 covers 15 residues. This CDR3 is CAISVTGPPTDGYTF.

This chain joins TRBV5-5 and TRBJ2-3; TCRdb indicates TRBD2, and absent DNA this call remains unverified. Germline CDR1 SGHKS, CDR2 YYEKEE (reference sequence). There are 17 residues in the CDR3. The CDR3 reads CASSFQSTTSGTDTQYF.

The V call is TRBV7-2, the J call TRBJ2-1; TCRdb picks TRBD2, but there is no DNA to check that call. The CDR3 is made up of 13 amino acids. Germline V CDR1 and CDR2: SGHTA, FQGNSA. CDR3 residues: CASSLAGLNEQFF.

The chain recombines TRBV6-2 or TRBV6-3 with TRBJ2-1; as DNA is missing, the TRBD2 call by TCRdb cannot be tested. This CDR3 region has 18 residues. CDR1 and CDR2 (germline): MNHEY, SVGEGT. This CDR3 reads CASSSPSDFSGRNNEQFF.

V usage is TRBV15 and J usage is TRBJ2-2; without DNA, the TCRdb call of TRBD1 cannot be checked. The germline CDR1 and CDR2 sequences are LNHNV and YYDKDF (reference sequence). The CDR3 consists of 15 residues. The CDR3 is CATSRDLGGTGELFF.